This T cell receptor (beta chain) was observed in a study of cytomegalovirus exposure and HLA in healthy donors. Study-wide context: Sequencing of 150 million to 200 million T cells in an earlier analysis found some 100 million unique TCR beta sequences. Within the Caucasian-associated ancestry cluster were roughly 79% of the roughly 360 genotyped donors.

The study ran its PCR with 60 Vbeta and 13 Jbeta primers. Measured with immunoSEQ multiplex PCR; TCRdb has only the in-frame clones, and not every one. The sample shows 40,000 to 45,000 clones, around 64% of them seen only once. Overall study findings and caveats: Association of a missense DCLRE1C variant with TCR beta V- and J-gene trimming was reported in a later analysis.

This clone was recorded only once. Its specificity is not known. The germline CDR1 and CDR2 sequences are SNHLY and FYNNEI. This CDR3 is 13 amino acids long. The ends were cut back, 4 bases at V and 6 bases at J, with 13 bases in the middle. V and J are TRBV2 and TRBJ2-7; maybe TRBD2 (6 bases). The source material was PBMCs. This sequence originates from a human donor in good health. CDR3 sequence reads: CASSGHGGLEQYF. CDR3 in DNA: TGTGCCAGCAGTGGCCATGGAGGGCTCGAGCAGTACTTC. The full variable domain, its missing parts supplied by reference TRBV2 and TRBJ2-7, is EPEVTQTPSHQVTQMGQEVILRCVPISNHLYFYWYRQILGQKVEFLVSFYNNEISEKSEIFDDQFSVERPDGSNFTLKIRSTKLEDSAMYFCASSGHGGLEQYFGPGTRLTVT.